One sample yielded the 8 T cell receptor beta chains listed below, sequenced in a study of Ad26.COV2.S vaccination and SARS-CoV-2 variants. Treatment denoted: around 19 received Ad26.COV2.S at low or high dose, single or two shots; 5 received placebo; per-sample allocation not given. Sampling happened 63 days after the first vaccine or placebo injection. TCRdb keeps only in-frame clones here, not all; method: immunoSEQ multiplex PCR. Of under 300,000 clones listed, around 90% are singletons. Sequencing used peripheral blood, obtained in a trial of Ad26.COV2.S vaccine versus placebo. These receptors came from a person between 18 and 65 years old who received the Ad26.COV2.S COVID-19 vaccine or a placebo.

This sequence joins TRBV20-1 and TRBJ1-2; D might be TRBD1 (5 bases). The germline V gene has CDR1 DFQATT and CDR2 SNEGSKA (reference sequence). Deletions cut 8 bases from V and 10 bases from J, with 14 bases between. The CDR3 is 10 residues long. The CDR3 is CSPWGGDYTF. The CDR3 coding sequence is TGCAGTCCCTGGGGGGGTGACTACACCTTC.

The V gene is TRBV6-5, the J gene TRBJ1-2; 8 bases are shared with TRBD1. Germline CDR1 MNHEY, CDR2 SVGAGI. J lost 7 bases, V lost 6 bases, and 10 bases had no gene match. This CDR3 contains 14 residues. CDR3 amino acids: CASRFQGALFGYTF. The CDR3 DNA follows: TGTGCCAGCAGATTCCAGGGGGCACTGTTTGGCTACACCTTC.

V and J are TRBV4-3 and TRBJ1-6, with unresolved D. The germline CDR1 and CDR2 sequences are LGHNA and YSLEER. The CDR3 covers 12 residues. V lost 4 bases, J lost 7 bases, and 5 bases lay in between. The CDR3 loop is CASSRDNSPLHF. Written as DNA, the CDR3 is TGCGCCAGCAGCCGCGACAATTCACCCCTCCACTTT.

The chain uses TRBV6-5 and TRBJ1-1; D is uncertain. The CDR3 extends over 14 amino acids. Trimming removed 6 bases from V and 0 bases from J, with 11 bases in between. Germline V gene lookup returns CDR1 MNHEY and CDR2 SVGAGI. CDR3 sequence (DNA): TGTGCCAGCAGGATGACACAAATGAACACTGAAGCTTTCTTT. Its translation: CASRMTQMNTEAFF.

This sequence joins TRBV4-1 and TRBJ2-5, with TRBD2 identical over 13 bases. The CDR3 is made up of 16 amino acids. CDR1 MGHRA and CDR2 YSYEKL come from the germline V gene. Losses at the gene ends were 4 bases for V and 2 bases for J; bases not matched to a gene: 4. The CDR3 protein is CASSRTSGGAQETQYF. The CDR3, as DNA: TGCGCCAGCAGCCGAACTAGCGGGGGGGCTCAAGAGACCCAGTACTTC.

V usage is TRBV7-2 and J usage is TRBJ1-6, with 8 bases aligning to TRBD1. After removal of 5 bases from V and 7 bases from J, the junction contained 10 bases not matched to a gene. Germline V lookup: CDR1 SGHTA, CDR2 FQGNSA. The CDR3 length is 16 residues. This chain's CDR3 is CASSPQDRVTNSPLHF. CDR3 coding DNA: TGTGCCAGCAGCCCCCAGGACAGGGTAACAAATTCACCCCTCCACTTT. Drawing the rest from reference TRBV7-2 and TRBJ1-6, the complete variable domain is GAGVSQSPSNKVTEKGKDVELRCDPISGHTALYWYRQSLGQGLEFLIYFQGNSAPDKSGLPSDRFSAERTGGSVSTLTIQRTQQEDSAVYLCASSPQDRVTNSPLHFGNGTRLTVT.

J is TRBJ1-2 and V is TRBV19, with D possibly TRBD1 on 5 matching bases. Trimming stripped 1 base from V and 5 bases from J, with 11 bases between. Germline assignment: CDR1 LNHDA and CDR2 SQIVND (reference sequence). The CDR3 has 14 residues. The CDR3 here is CASSIGRGKYGYTF. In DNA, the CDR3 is TGTGCCAGTAGTATAGGAAGGGGAAAATATGGCTACACCTTC.

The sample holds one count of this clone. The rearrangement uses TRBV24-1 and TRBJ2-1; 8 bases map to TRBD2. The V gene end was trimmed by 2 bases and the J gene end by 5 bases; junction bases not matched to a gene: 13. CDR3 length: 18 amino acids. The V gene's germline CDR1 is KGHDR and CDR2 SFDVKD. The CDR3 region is CATSDSPLGGGLNNEQFF. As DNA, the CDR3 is TGTGCCACCAGTGATTCTCCCCTCGGGGGGGGACTTAACAATGAGCAGTTCTTC.